This TCR beta chain comes out of a study of graft-versus-host responses after intestinal transplantation. Study-level information: The transplants performed in recipients were multivisceral, liver-intestinal, or isolated intestinal.

Using immunoSEQ multiplex PCR, the repertoire was profiled, and TCRdb retains in-frame clones only, with some absent. Here the sample spans approximately 70,000 clones, about 90% being singletons. V was shortened by 7 bases and J by 0 bases, with 15 bases between the two germline ends. Germline V gene lookup returns CDR1 SGDLS and CDR2 YYNGEE. This CDR3 has 15 residues. Overall study findings and caveats: Researchers found peak circulating GvH clone levels linked to early post-transplant HvG declines.

Comments on this clone: Antigen unknown.

The specimen comprised unstimulated CD8+ T cells sorted from spleen or lymph node cells, sampled before intestinal transplant. This TCR came from a human donor who received an intestinal transplant. The chain uses TRBV9 and TRBJ2-3; weak D call: TRBD2 (6 bases). CDR3 coding DNA: TGTGCCAGCCTCAAGGGACTTTCGAGCACAGATACGCAGTATTTT. The encoded protein is CASLKGLSSTDTQYF.